The 32 T cell receptor beta chains below all came from one sample that was sequenced in a study of blood T cell repertoires in COVID-19. Sequencing was performed with immunoSEQ multiplex PCR; in TCRdb, only in-frame clones are kept and a portion is missing. The sample has 650,000 to 800,000 clones; around 90% are singletons. The specimen sequenced was peripheral blood. The source is a young woman with acute or convalescent COVID-19.

The chain has TRBV30 and TRBJ1-1; D is unresolved. V lost 1 base, J lost 0 bases, and 6 bases lay in between. Germline V CDR1 and CDR2: GTSNPN, SVGIG (reference sequence). The CDR3 contains 13 residues. This CDR3 reads CAWSAKLNTEAFF. CDR3 in DNA: TGTGCCTGGAGTGCCAAATTGAACACTGAAGCTTTCTTT.

The chain combines TRBV19 with TRBJ1-5; D may be TRBD1 (6 bases). The CDR3 covers 17 residues. The germline V gene encodes CDR1 LNHDA and CDR2 SQIVND (reference sequence). Between the trimmed V and J ends, which lost 6 bases and 6 bases, there was a span of 24 bases. The CDR3 loop reads CASSYGQGRREGQPQHF. CDR3 bases: TGTGCCAGTAGCTATGGTCAGGGGCGCCGGGAAGGTCAGCCCCAGCATTTT.

The count of this clone is one. This rearrangement joins TRBV2 to TRBJ1-2, with 9 nucleotides matching TRBD1. CDR1 SNHLY and CDR2 FYNNEI come from the germline V gene. After removal of 6 bases from V and 7 bases from J, the junction contained 15 bases not matched to a gene. This CDR3 is 16 amino acids long. The CDR3 DNA sequence: TGTGCCAGCAGAAAAATTACCACCGGGACAGGGAGTGGCTACACCTTC. Its protein product is CASRKITTGTGSGYTF.

The CDR3 region has the DNA TGTGCCAGCAGCCGCGGGACAGACAAAAACATTCAGTACTTC. It yields the protein CASSRGTDKNIQYF. The chain joins TRBV7-9 to TRBJ2-4, with D possibly TRBD1 on 7 matching bases. V lost 5 bases and J 3 bases, leaving 11 bases between the germline ends. The CDR3 loop spans 14 amino acids. Germline values: CDR1 SEHNR, CDR2 FQNEAQ (reference sequence).

Remarks on this clone: This same CDR3 is encoded by further DNA sequences in the sample. The V gene is TRBV24-1, the J gene TRBJ1-2; D gene uncertain. The germline gives CDR1 KGHDR, CDR2 SFDVKD. This CDR3 spans 12 amino acids. V lost 5 bases and J 8 bases, leaving 11 bases between the germline ends. This CDR3 reads CATSGPPGGYTF. The CDR3 DNA is TGTGCCACCAGTGGCCCTCCCGGGGGCTACACCTTC.

This chain joins TRBV10-3 and TRBJ2-7; 9 bases map to TRBD1. Per germline, CDR1 ENHRY and CDR2 SYGVKD. The CDR3 has 15 residues. V gave up 2 bases and J gave up 5 bases; unmatched junction bases: 7. Here the CDR3 reads CAISEGRDRVHEQYF. CDR3 DNA sequence: TGTGCCATCAGTGAGGGTCGGGACAGGGTCCACGAGCAGTACTTC.

This chain uses TRBV4-2 with TRBJ2-5; 9 positions match TRBD2. This CDR3 spans 17 amino acids. V was pared by 1 base and J by 1 base, with 7 bases of the junction left unmatched. The germline V gene has CDR1 LGHNA and CDR2 YNFKEQ. As DNA, the CDR3 is TGTGCCAGCAGCCAAGTATACGCTAGCGGGGTCCAAGAGACCCAGTACTTC. This encodes CASSQVYASGVQETQYF.

In DNA, the CDR3 is TGTGCCAGCAGCGTAGAGGCTAGCGGGGGGCTGGAGCAGTTCTTC. This translates into CASSVEASGGLEQFF. The genes are TRBV9 and TRBJ2-1; 11 nucleotides match TRBD2. There are 15 residues in the CDR3. Germline CDR1 and CDR2: SGDLS and YYNGEE. After removal of 0 bases from V and 10 bases from J, the junction contained 6 bases not matched to a gene.

This clone was detected a few times. The chain employs TRBV2 and TRBJ1-6; no firm D call. The CDR3 is 16 amino acids. The V and J ends lost 0 bases and 2 bases respectively, with 8 bases between them. Germline CDR1 and CDR2: SNHLY and FYNNEI. CDR3 loop: CASSEARDTYNSPLHF. CDR3 in DNA: TGTGCCAGCAGTGAAGCGAGGGATACCTATAATTCACCCCTCCACTTT.

This clone was seen only once. The chain links TRBV4-1 to TRBJ2-3; perhaps TRBD1 as D (5 bases). This CDR3 spans 18 amino acids. The V gene lost 0 bases and the J gene lost 2 bases, with 18 bases spanning the gap. Germline CDR1 MGHRA, CDR2 YSYEKL. CDR3 sequence reads: CASSQDLVWVRVTDTQYF. CDR3 bases: TGCGCCAGCAGCCAAGATTTAGTCTGGGTCAGGGTCACAGATACGCAGTATTTT.

The gene calls are TRBV3-1 (or the pseudogene TRBV3-2) and TRBJ1-1, with a tentative D call TRBD1 (6 bases). The CDR3 spans 14 residues. Trimming stripped 5 bases from V and 7 bases from J, with 17 bases between. Germline loops: CDR1 LGHDT, CDR2 YNNKEL (reference sequence). CDR3 sequence reads: CASSYTSGVREAFF. The CDR3 nucleotides read TGTGCCAGCAGCTACACTTCAGGGGTGCGTGAAGCTTTCTTT.

V usage is TRBV6-5 and J usage is TRBJ1-2; 9 bases line up with TRBD1. Germline V lookup: CDR1 MNHEY, CDR2 SVGAGI. J gave up 8 bases and V 6 bases, and 7 bases lay outside the gene matches. The length of the CDR3 is 13 residues. The CDR3 region is CASSSQGARGYTF. CDR3 in DNA: TGTGCCAGCAGCTCACAGGGGGCGAGAGGCTACACCTTC.

J is TRBJ2-3 and V is TRBV9, with D perhaps matching TRBD1 (6 bases). Germline assignment: CDR1 SGDLS and CDR2 YYNGEE. The CDR3 covers 16 residues. The V gene lost 3 bases and the J gene lost 3 bases, with 17 bases spanning the gap. The CDR3 DNA reads as TGTGCCAGCAGCGCCTCGGGACATCAGACGACAGATACGCAGTATTTT. As protein: CASSASGHQTTDTQYF.

The CDR3 sequence: CASSFGTGVNEQFF. The CDR3, as DNA: TGCGCCAGCAGCTTCGGGACAGGGGTCAATGAGCAGTTCTTC. The rearrangement joins TRBV4-1 to TRBJ2-1; TRBD1 matches at 10 bases. Germline V CDR1 and CDR2: MGHRA, YSYEKL. The CDR3 has 14 amino acids. The V segment lost 5 bases and the J segment 6 bases; nucleotides outside the gene matches: 4.

The chain couples TRBV12-3 or TRBV12-4 to TRBJ2-7; no definite D call. The CDR3 has 12 residues. Trimming shortened V by 2 bases and J by 3 bases, and 5 bases separated the two germline ends. CDR3 amino acids: CASSLFLYEQYF. The CDR3 bases are TGTGCCAGCAGTTTATTCCTCTACGAGCAGTACTTC.

V is TRBV4-1 and J is TRBJ1-2; D possibly corresponds to TRBD1 (6 bases). V lost 4 bases to trimming and J lost 2 bases, with 14 bases between them. The CDR3 sequence is 15 residues long. Germline CDR1 and CDR2: MGHRA and YSYEKL. CDR3 in DNA: TGCGCCAGCAGCCCCCGGACAGATTCGAACTATGGCTACACCTTC. Translation: CASSPRTDSNYGYTF.

Remarks on this clone: Other nucleotide sequences from this sample produce the same CDR3. V is TRBV30 and J is TRBJ2-7, with D possibly TRBD1 on 6 matching bases. V was clipped by 0 bases and J by 0 bases, with 9 bases between them. This CDR3 spans 14 amino acids. The germline V gene encodes CDR1 GTSNPN and CDR2 SVGIG (reference sequence). CDR3 coding DNA: TGTGCCTGGAGTGTAGGGGGAAGCTCCTACGAGCAGTACTTC. Translated: CAWSVGGSSYEQYF.

The V call is TRBV18, the J call TRBJ1-5; perhaps TRBD1 as D (5 bases). CDR1 and CDR2 from the germline V gene are KGHSH and LQKENI. The CDR3 covers 18 residues. V was shortened by 3 bases and J by 2 bases, with 20 bases between the two germline ends. CDR3 DNA: TGTGCCAGCTCACCTAAGGGAGGAGGGGAGCTGGGCAATCAGCCCCAGCATTTT. Translation gives CASSPKGGGELGNQPQHF.

V usage is TRBV5-1 and J usage is TRBJ1-5; 8 bases agree with TRBD1. Germline-derived CDR1 and CDR2 are SGHRS and YFSETQ. The CDR3 covers 14 residues. V gave up 4 bases and J gave up 3 bases; unmatched junction bases: 3. This CDR3 is CASSLDRDNQPQHF. CDR3 DNA: TGCGCCAGCAGCCTGGACAGGGACAATCAGCCCCAGCATTTT.

The rearrangement links TRBV2 to TRBJ2-7; D perhaps matches TRBD2 (5 bases). Trimming took 4 bases from V and 5 from J, leaving 15 bases between them. The germline V gene encodes CDR1 SNHLY and CDR2 FYNNEI. This CDR3 spans 14 amino acids. CDR3 bases: TGTGCCAGCAGTGTCTGGACTCCAGAGGACGAGCAGTACTTC. It translates to CASSVWTPEDEQYF.

J is TRBJ1-1 and V is TRBV10-3, with 7 bases lining up with TRBD1. The CDR3 length is 14 residues. Trimming at V came to 6 bases and at J to 0 bases, leaving 4 bases not matched to a gene. CDR1 ENHRY and CDR2 SYGVKD come from the germline V gene. The CDR3 sequence is CAIRRQGMNTEAFF. The CDR3 DNA is TGTGCCATCAGAAGACAGGGAATGAACACTGAAGCTTTCTTT.

This chain joins TRBV9 and TRBJ1-2; 8 nucleotides line up with TRBD1. With V trimmed by 2 bases and J by 4 bases, 10 bases remained unmatched. CDR3 length equals 16 residues. Germline CDR1 and CDR2: SGDLS and YYNGEE. The CDR3 DNA follows: TGTGCCAGCAGCGTTGACCGGGACAGGCTTGTCTATGGCTACACCTTC. Protein: CASSVDRDRLVYGYTF.

The chain couples TRBV25-1 to TRBJ1-1; 7 bases are shared with TRBD1. The J segment lost 1 base and the V segment lost 5 bases, leaving 1 base of the junction unmatched. The germline CDR1 and CDR2 sequences are MGHDK and SYGVNS. There are 13 residues in the CDR3. CDR3 region: CASSWDRNTEAFF. The CDR3 bases are TGTGCCAGCAGTTGGGACAGGAACACTGAAGCTTTCTTT.

V and J are TRBV3-1 (or the pseudogene TRBV3-2) and TRBJ1-2, with 8 nucleotides matching TRBD1. CDR1 and CDR2 from the germline V gene are LGHDT and YNNKEL (reference sequence). The CDR3 sequence is 15 residues long. V lost 6 bases, J lost 2 bases, and 8 bases stayed unmatched. CDR3 region: CASRQNGQGNYGYTF. The DNA of the CDR3 is TGTGCCAGCAGGCAAAACGGACAGGGAAACTATGGCTACACCTTC.

J is TRBJ1-2 and V is TRBV24-1, with a possible D match to TRBD1 (6 bases). Germline V gene data show CDR1 as KGHDR and CDR2 as SFDVKD. This CDR3 region has 13 residues. V was trimmed by 5 bases and J by 2 bases, leaving 8 bases between them. The CDR3 here is CATSGGGNYGYTF. The CDR3 DNA sequence: TGTGCCACCAGTGGAGGGGGAAACTATGGCTACACCTTC.

The chain carries TRBV28 and TRBJ1-2; 8 nucleotides line up with TRBD1. CDR1 MDHEN and CDR2 SYDVKM come from the germline V gene. There are 13 residues in the CDR3. V was pared by 11 bases and J by 8 bases, with 13 bases of the junction left unmatched. DNA of the CDR3: TGTGCCTCGAAGCCAGGGGGCGGGACGGGCTACACCTTC. Its protein is CASKPGGGTGYTF.

This clone was picked up a small number of times. This chain links TRBV5-4 with TRBJ1-2; TRBD1 aligns across 8 bases. CDR1 and CDR2 from the germline V gene are SGHNT and YYREEE (reference sequence). After removal of 3 bases from V and 8 bases from J, the junction contained 3 bases not matched to a gene. The CDR3 runs to 12 residues. The CDR3 loop reads CASSSDRGGYTF. CDR3 coding DNA: TGTGCCAGCAGCTCAGACAGGGGCGGCTACACCTTC.

This rearrangement joins TRBV6-5 to TRBJ2-7; tentative D call: TRBD2 (6 bases). The CDR3 runs 14 residues. The V gene's germline CDR1 is MNHEY and CDR2 SVGAGI. V gave up 6 bases and J gave up 2 bases, with 14 bases separating them. The CDR3 loop reads CASSLGLSPYEQYF. DNA of the CDR3: TGTGCCAGCAGCCTCGGACTATCACCCTACGAGCAGTACTTC.

The gene calls are TRBV24-1 and TRBJ1-1, with D tentatively TRBD1 (5 bases). Trimming shortened V by 8 bases and J by 1 base, and 10 bases separated the two germline ends. The germline V gene has CDR1 KGHDR and CDR2 SFDVKD. The CDR3 extends over 13 amino acids. CDR3: CATTQGGNTEAFF. CDR3 coding DNA: TGTGCCACCACTCAGGGTGGGAACACTGAAGCTTTCTTT.

The genes are TRBV12-5 and TRBJ2-2; possibly TRBD1 for D (6 bases). V was trimmed by 10 bases and J by 2 bases, leaving 17 bases between them. The CDR3 contains 15 residues. Per germline, CDR1 LGHNT and CDR2 FRNRAP. For the CDR3, the DNA is TGTGCTACCACCTTGCCCAGGGGAAACACCGGGGAGCTGTTTTTT. As protein: CATTLPRGNTGELFF.

This rearrangement joins TRBV27 to TRBJ1-1, with unresolved D. CDR3 size: 14 residues. The V gene lost 1 base and the J gene lost 1 base, with 7 bases spanning the gap. CDR1 is MNHEY and CDR2 is SMNVEV in the germline V gene (reference sequence). CDR3: CASSLFYGNTEAFF. DNA for the CDR3: TGTGCCAGCAGTTTATTTTACGGGAACACTGAAGCTTTCTTT.

The V gene is TRBV5-1, the J gene TRBJ1-2; D gene ambiguous. V lost 4 bases to trimming and J lost 5 bases, with 18 bases between them. The CDR3 covers 15 residues. CDR1 is SGHRS and CDR2 is YFSETQ in the germline V gene. CDR3 DNA: TGCGCCAGCAGCCATGAGGGTGGAGGTGCATATGGCTACACCTTC. Translating gives CASSHEGGGAYGYTF.